Listed below are T cell receptor beta chains from one sample, sequenced in a study of CD8 T cells in ankylosing spondylitis. Each CDR3 protein is one row after TCRdb ran MiXCR on the 5' RACE reads. The sample consists of hundreds of thousands of distinct CDR3 sequences, 12% of them appearing once. Input material: blood, either unsorted or a sorted T cell fraction (not recorded which). These TCRs come from a male donor with ankylosing spondylitis. Both conserved end residues are trimmed from each CDR3.

CDR3 protein	V gene	J gene
ASSHRGGVDTQY	TRBV4-3	TRBJ2-3
ASSLSLGGYNEQF	TRBV5-1	TRBJ2-1
SAAGQFYNEQF	TRBV20-1	TRBJ2-1
AISPSKHANTGELF	TRBV10-3	TRBJ2-2
SASPSGAETQY	TRBV20-1	TRBJ2-5
ATSRNRGRDEQF	TRBV15	TRBJ2-1
SARDRSRTYEQY	TRBV20-1	TRBJ2-7
ASSNAGTGTLGYT	TRBV6-1	TRBJ1-2
ASSAGANVLT	TRBV9	TRBJ2-6
SVGTVGYGYT	TRBV29-1	TRBJ1-2
SVELGAGGNYEQY	TRBV29-1	TRBJ2-7
ASSLRKKAKNIQY	TRBV7-6	TRBJ2-4
SATEQGRDEQY	TRBV20-1	TRBJ2-7
ASSLDREFSPLH	TRBV12-3/TRBV12-4	TRBJ1-6
ASSPNINYGYT	TRBV6-1	TRBJ1-2